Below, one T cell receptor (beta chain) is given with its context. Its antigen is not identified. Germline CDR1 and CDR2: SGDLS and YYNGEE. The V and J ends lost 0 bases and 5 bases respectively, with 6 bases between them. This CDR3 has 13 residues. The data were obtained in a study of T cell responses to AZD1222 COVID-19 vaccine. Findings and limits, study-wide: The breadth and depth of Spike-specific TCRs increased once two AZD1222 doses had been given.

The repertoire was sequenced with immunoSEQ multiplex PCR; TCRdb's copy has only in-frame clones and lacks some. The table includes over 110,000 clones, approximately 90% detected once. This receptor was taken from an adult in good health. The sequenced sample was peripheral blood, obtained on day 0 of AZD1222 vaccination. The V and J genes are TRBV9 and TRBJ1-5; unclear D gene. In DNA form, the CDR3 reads TGTGCCAGCAGCGTAGGGATAGATCAGCCCCAGCATTTT. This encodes CASSVGIDQPQHF.